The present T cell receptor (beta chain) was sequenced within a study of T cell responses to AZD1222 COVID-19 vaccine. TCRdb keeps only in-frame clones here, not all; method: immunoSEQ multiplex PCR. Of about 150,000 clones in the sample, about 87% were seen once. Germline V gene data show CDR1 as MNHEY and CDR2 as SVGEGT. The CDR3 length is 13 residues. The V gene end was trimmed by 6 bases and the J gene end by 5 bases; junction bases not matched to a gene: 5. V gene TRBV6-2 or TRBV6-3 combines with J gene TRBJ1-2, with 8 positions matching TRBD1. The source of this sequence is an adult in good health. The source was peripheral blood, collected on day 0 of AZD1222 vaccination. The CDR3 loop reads CASSPRQGYGYTF. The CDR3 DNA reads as TGTGCCAGCAGCCCCCGACAGGGGTATGGCTACACCTTC.